This T cell receptor (beta chain) comes out of a study of blood T cells in healthy people across ages. Together with a sample-barcoded 5' primer, a J-beta primer mix was included in a second PCR lasting about 7 to 12 cycles. From the 5' RACE reads, TCRdb called clonotypes with MiXCR, one entry per CDR3 protein. Counted here are roughly 1,700,000 distinct CDR3 sequences, approximately 30% occurring once; the ten biggest clones make up 7.7%. The CDR3 loop spans 14 amino acids. The sample taken for sequencing was blood. V and J are TRBV21-1 and TRBJ2-1; the listed D gene, TRBD2, was not tested against the DNA. TRBV21-1 represents a pseudogene. The clonotype originates from a woman aged 25 to 39 in good health. CDR3 coding DNA: TGTGCCAGCAGCAACGGGACTAATTACAATGAGCAGTTCTTC. It translates to CASSNGTNYNEQFF.